One sample yielded the 11 T cell receptor beta chains listed below, sequenced in a study of T-cell reconstitution after alpha-beta-depleted transplantation in children. It was with unique molecular identifiers that the TCRbeta library was prepared. One entry per CDR3 protein, called by TCRdb with MiXCR from the PCR reads. The table includes about 830,000 distinct CDR3 sequences, 15% to 20% detected once. This sample comprised PBMCs, mostly from graft donor cells, obtained 360 days after TCRalphabeta/CD19-depleted stem cell transplant. These receptors came from a male patient younger than 18 who had a stem cell transplant for acute lymphoblastic leukemia, so the T cells may come from the graft donor.

In its sample, this clonotype was seen a few times. The chain is built from TRBV12-3 or TRBV12-4 and TRBJ2-4; D is uncertain. The CDR3 length is 16 residues. V was trimmed by 5 bases and J by 3 bases, leaving 17 bases between them. The CDR3 here is CASSAPGPRVKNIQYF. The CDR3 nucleotides are TGTGCCAGCAGTGCCCCGGGCCCTCGGGTCAAAAACATTCAGTACTTC.

This clonotype has only a few counts. The chain employs TRBV10-3 and TRBJ2-1; 13 nucleotides agree with TRBD2. V shed 10 bases and J 8 bases; nucleotides not matched to a gene: 11. CDR3 length: 15 amino acids. CDR1 and CDR2 from the germline V gene are ENHRY and SYGVKD. CDR3 region: CATFAGLAGEDEQFF. Here the CDR3 DNA reads TGTGCCACCTTCGCCGGACTAGCGGGAGAGGATGAGCAGTTCTTC.

The chain uses TRBV27 and TRBJ2-1; TRBD2 aligns across 12 bases. CDR3 length: 14 amino acids. Germline-derived CDR1 and CDR2 are MNHEY and SMNVEV (reference sequence). Germline trimming cut 6 bases from V and 8 bases from J; bases unmatched to any gene: 5. The CDR3 sequence: CASSMTSGSYEQFF. The CDR3 DNA reads as TGTGCCAGCAGCATGACTAGCGGGAGCTATGAGCAGTTCTTC.

This clonotype was found a few times. CDR3 protein: CSARPPTTAKVQLQYF. For the CDR3, the DNA is TGCAGTGCTAGGCCTCCTACCACGGCAAAAGTACAGTTACAGTATTTT. The chain carries TRBV20-1 and TRBJ2-3; D remains unclear. Trimming removed 3 bases from V and 12 bases from J, with 28 bases in between. The CDR3 covers 16 residues. The germline CDR1 and CDR2 sequences are DFQATT and SNEGSKA (reference sequence).

In this sample, this clonotype turned up many times. This chain connects TRBV5-4 to TRBJ2-3; D is unresolved. The CDR3 is 12 amino acids. The germline V gene has CDR1 SGHNT and CDR2 YYREEE (reference sequence). Trimming removed 4 bases from V and 6 bases from J, with 9 bases in between. CDR3 sequence reads: CASSGPPDTQYF. DNA of the CDR3: TGTGCCAGCAGCGGGCCCCCGGATACGCAGTATTTT.

This chain connects TRBV5-1 to TRBJ2-5; D uncertain. The germline V and J ends were trimmed by 6 bases and 2 bases, with 14 bases remaining between them. Germline values: CDR1 SGHRS, CDR2 YFSETQ. The CDR3 has 14 residues. CDR3 residues: CASISQMEQETQYF. CDR3 nucleotide sequence: TGCGCCAGCATCTCCCAAATGGAGCAAGAGACCCAGTACTTC.

This clonotype was detected many times. The chain links TRBV20-1 to TRBJ2-3, with D possibly being TRBD1 or TRBD2 (6 bases each). Trimming pared 6 bases from V and 2 bases from J, leaving 18 bases between. The CDR3 is 15 amino acids. Germline V lookup: CDR1 DFQATT, CDR2 SNEGSKA (reference sequence). This CDR3 reads CSARRAGAATDTQYF. CDR3 DNA: TGCAGTGCCAGGAGGGCAGGGGCGGCCACAGATACGCAGTATTTT.

This clonotype was observed a handful of times. This chain connects TRBV2 to TRBJ2-3, with TRBD1 matching over 9 bases. This CDR3 region has 18 residues. Per the germline V gene, CDR1 is SNHLY and CDR2 is FYNNEI. The trim removed 6 bases at V and 2 bases at J, leaving 15 bases unmatched. CDR3 DNA sequence: TGTGCCAGCAGAAAACTTACCTCCGGGACAGGGTACACAGATACGCAGTATTTT. Translated, it gives CASRKLTSGTGYTDTQYF.

This chain uses TRBV2 with TRBJ2-7; D is unresolved. Germline lookup yields CDR1 SNHLY and CDR2 FYNNEI. V was cut by 8 bases and J by 5 bases, with 7 bases left in between. This CDR3 region has 10 residues. DNA for the CDR3: TGTGCCAGCCGCCAGAACGAGCAGTACTTC. It yields the protein CASRQNEQYF.

The chain carries TRBV12-3 or TRBV12-4 and TRBJ1-2, with D uncertain. The CDR3 is 15 amino acids. With 6 bases removed from V and 7 bases from J, the gap between germline ends came to 21 bases. The CDR3 DNA sequence: TGTGCCAGCAGCACCTGGGGAGGGAAAGCCGGTGGCTACACCTTC. It yields the protein CASSTWGGKAGGYTF.

Only a few counts were recorded for this clonotype. CDR3 coding DNA: TGTGCCACCAGGTTTTCCGGGGAGCTGTTTTTT. The encoded protein is CATRFSGELFF. V and J are TRBV15 and TRBJ2-2; D not resolved. Germline V lookup: CDR1 LNHNV, CDR2 YYDKDF (reference sequence). V lost 6 bases, J lost 6 bases, and 5 bases lay in between. This CDR3 region has 11 residues. Full variable domain (rest looked up from reference TRBV15 and TRBJ2-2): DAMVIQNPRYQVTQFGKPVTLSCSQTLNHNVMYWYQQKSSQAPKLLFHYYDKDFNNEADTPDNFQSRRPNTSFCFLDIRSPGLGDTAMYLCATRFSGELFFGEGSRLTVL.